This is a list of T cell receptor beta chains from one sample in a study of cytomegalovirus exposure and HLA in healthy donors. Assay used: immunoSEQ multiplex PCR; TCRdb lists only in-frame clones, some missing. The sample has roughly 120,000 clones; around 79% are singletons. The sequencing input was PBMCs. The receptors here all came from a woman aged 40 to 50 in good health and CMV-seropositive. Both conserved end residues are part of each CDR3. Size tells how often a clone was seen (once, few, many) or the class of an expanded clone, and some rows leave it out.

>TRBJ1-1|NA|TRBV5-4
CASSPRVKKTEAFF
>NA|NA|TRBV29-1
CSVVGQPGSYEQYF
>TRBJ2-2|NA|TRBV7-9
CASSLGLAGDTGELFF
>TRBJ1-1|few|TRBV6-5
CASSYPVDRGTEAFF
>TRBJ1-4|NA|TRBV7-9
CASSLRTGGAGANEKLFF
>TRBJ1-5|NA|TRBV30
CAWSGTGGAYLSNQPQHF
>TRBJ2-7|NA|TRBV6-6
CATARDRAYEQYF
>TRBJ1-2|NA|TRBV5-4
CASSLTGQGVNYGYTF
>TRBJ1-2|NA|TRBV4-3
CASSQDRSNYGYTF
>TRBJ2-5|NA|TRBV11-3
CASSSGLAGQETQYF
>TRBJ2-1|NA|TRBV6-6
CASSPTSGRAHNEQFF
>TRBJ2-4|NA|TRBV9
CASSAGVVGVAKNIQYF
>TRBJ1-1|NA|TRBV5-4
CASSLYRNTEAFF
>TRBJ1-1|few|TRBV30
CAWSAGHRVPLQVGAFF
>TRBJ1-2|NA|TRBV30
CAWIKGARVDGYTF
>TRBJ1-6|once|TRBV28
CASSLIQKESPLHF
>TRBJ1-2|NA|TRBV5-1
CASSSNHRGSCGYTF
>TRBJ2-1|NA|TRBV11-2
CASSLDLTTAGGGGNEQFF
>TRBJ2-3|NA|TRBV4-2
CASSPNTGRGDTQYF
>TRBJ1-6|NA|TRBV5-1
CASSLAPTGTNNSPLHF
>TRBJ2-3|NA|TRBV2
CASSENSYSSTDTQYF
>TRBJ1-1|NA|TRBV5-1
CASSLVLLQGANTEAFF
>TRBJ2-7|NA|TRBV7-9
CASSQGVYEQYF
>TRBJ2-2|once|TRBV7-2
CASSSRWGRTGELFF
>TRBJ2-5|NA|TRBV6-1
CASSDQGSYQETQYF
>TRBJ1-1|NA|TRBV28
CASRGHPLDTEAFF
>TRBJ2-1|NA|TRBV30
CAWNRETAKNNEQFF
>TRBJ1-1|NA|TRBV6-5
CASRRGTEAFF
>TRBJ2-2|few|TRBV5-6
CASSLGTGRTGELFF
>TRBJ2-1|NA|TRBV18
CASSAGQGVGNEQFF
>TRBJ1-1|NA|TRBV4-2
CASSRKGEGAQAFF
>TRBJ1-1|NA|TRBV10-3
CAISAGAGEAFF
>TRBJ2-1|once|TRBV7-2
CASSPPGDTKEFF
>TRBJ1-2|few|TRBV28
CASGHFGYTF
>TRBJ2-1|NA|TRBV7-9
CASSTDRPHRFF
>TRBJ2-6|NA|TRBV5-4
CASSPKGRGSVSGANVLTF
>TRBJ2-7|NA|TRBV5-1
CASGQGAYEQYF
>TRBJ2-4|NA|TRBV2
CAGGLAEAKNIQYF